This T cell receptor (beta chain) is drawn from a study of T cells after yellow fever vaccination. Study results and limitations: CD4 and CD8 compartments shared a small share of clonotypes, likely from convergent recombination. The secondary response was weaker, and its peak arrived faster, on day 5 versus 15. Among primary-vaccination clones, most reappeared after the booster, at 95% to 96% for CD4 and about 90% for CD8.

A process of 5'RACE template switching, which added a universal primer site and UMIs, was used to make TCR cDNA. TCRdb called the 5' RACE reads again in MiXCR, with one record for every CDR3 protein. The repertoire holds about 160,000 distinct CDR3 sequences, around 9.7% seen once, with 35% to 40% in the top ten. This clonotype appeared a few times. Its matching antigen is unknown. This specimen consisted of CD8+ T cells sorted from PBMCs, obtained 45 days after the yellow fever booster vaccination. This TCR was sampled from a young man who received the YFV17D yellow fever vaccine.

The CDR3 sequence: CASSQDLTGSQPQHF. The DNA of the CDR3 is TGCGCCAGCAGCCAAGATTTGACGGGTAGTCAGCCCCAGCATTTT. V usage is TRBV4-1 and J usage is TRBJ1-5; unclear D gene. Deletions cut 0 bases from V and 6 bases from J, with 12 bases between. The CDR3 length is 15 residues. Germline CDR1 is MGHRA and CDR2 is YSYEKL.